These 20 T cell receptor beta chains came from one sample sequenced in a study of T cell responses to AZD1222 COVID-19 vaccine. The data were produced by immunoSEQ multiplex PCR, yet TCRdb's version contains in-frame clones alone and is incomplete. In the table there are approximately 140,000 clones, 92% of which are singletons. The material sequenced was peripheral blood, taken 28 days after the second AZD1222 dose. The receptor set was obtained from an adult who received the AZD1222 COVID-19 vaccine.

The chain has TRBV27 and TRBJ2-3; possible D gene TRBD2, 5 bases. Germline V gives CDR1 MNHEY, CDR2 SMNVEV (reference sequence). CDR3 length: 14 amino acids. Trimming left V 8 bases short and J 6 bases short, with 18 bases between. The CDR3 region is CASLTLAAPDTQYF. The CDR3, as DNA: TGTGCCAGCTTAACCCTAGCAGCCCCGGATACGCAGTATTTT.

This chain links TRBV15 with TRBJ2-7, with TRBD2 as a possible D gene (5 bases). The CDR3 is 17 residues long. V dropped 0 bases and J dropped 5 bases, with 20 bases sitting between them. Germline CDR1 is LNHNV and CDR2 is YYDKDF (reference sequence). CDR3 in amino acids: CATSRDIPLDWAHEQYF. The CDR3 nucleotides are TGTGCCACCAGCAGAGATATCCCTCTGGACTGGGCACACGAGCAGTACTTC.

The chain joins TRBV28 to TRBJ1-4, with unresolved D. V was shortened by 1 base and J by 11 bases, with 14 bases between the two germline ends. Germline CDR1 reads MDHEN; CDR2 reads SYDVKM. The CDR3 has 14 amino acids. In nucleotides, the CDR3 is TGTGCCAGCAGTTTATCGTTCCTGGGTGGGAAACTGTTTTTT. This sequence encodes CASSLSFLGGKLFF.

This sequence joins TRBV3-1 (or the pseudogene TRBV3-2) and TRBJ1-6; no definite D call. The germline V gene has CDR1 LGHDT and CDR2 YNNKEL (reference sequence). The V gene lost 7 bases and the J gene lost 7 bases, with 11 bases spanning the gap. The CDR3 is 13 amino acids. The CDR3 nucleotides read TGTGCCAGCACCCTAGGACGGAATTCACCCCTCCACTTT. Translated: CASTLGRNSPLHF.

The chain is built from TRBV10-1 and TRBJ1-3, with a tentative D call TRBD1 (6 bases). CDR1 and CDR2 (germline): WNHNN, SYGVQD (reference sequence). The ends were cut back, 4 bases at V and 0 bases at J, with 13 bases in the middle. The CDR3 has 16 residues. This chain's CDR3 is CASSGPDRASGNTIYF. CDR3 coding DNA: TGCGCCAGCAGTGGTCCGGACAGAGCCTCTGGAAACACCATATATTTT.

V usage is TRBV10-2 and J usage is TRBJ1-2, with D tentatively TRBD1 (5 bases). The CDR3 spans 11 residues. Trimming removed 2 bases at V and 8 bases at J, with 6 bases between. Germline CDR1 is WSHSY and CDR2 is SAAADI. The CDR3 loop is CASSEGGGYTF. The CDR3 coding sequence is TGCGCCAGCAGTGAGGGGGGGGGCTACACCTTC.

V and J are TRBV11-3 and TRBJ2-1; tentative D call: TRBD2 (6 bases). V lost 6 bases to trimming and J lost 2 bases, with 17 bases between them. Looked up from germline, CDR1 is SGHNT and CDR2 is YENEEA. The CDR3 consists of 16 residues. The CDR3 loop is CASSLGGAPPYNEQFF. As DNA, the CDR3 is TGTGCCAGCAGTTTGGGGGGAGCGCCTCCCTACAATGAGCAGTTCTTC.

The V call is TRBV6-5, the J call TRBJ2-7; 10 bases map to TRBD1. V shed 7 bases, J shed 8 bases, and the junction held 11 bases outside the gene matches. CDR3 size: 14 residues. Looked up from germline, CDR1 is MNHEY and CDR2 is SVGAGI. CDR3 protein: CASKDRGRDFQQYF. The CDR3 nucleotides read TGTGCCAGCAAAGACAGGGGGCGTGATTTCCAGCAGTACTTC.

The V gene is TRBV5-1, the J gene TRBJ1-4, with no clear D. This CDR3 has 15 amino acids. The germline V gene encodes CDR1 SGHRS and CDR2 YFSETQ. V dropped 2 bases and J dropped 6 bases, with 14 bases sitting between them. The DNA of the CDR3 is TGCGCCAGCAGCTTCGACGGTCGTTCGGATGAAAAACTGTTTTTT. Encoded protein: CASSFDGRSDEKLFF. The full variable domain, completed using reference TRBV5-1 and TRBJ1-4, is KAGVTQTPRYLIKTRGQQVTLSCSPISGHRSVSWYQQTPGQGLQFLFEYFSETQRNKGNFPGRFSGRQFSNSRSEMNVSTLELGDSALYLCASSFDGRSDEKLFFGSGTQLSVL.

The chain combines TRBV5-1 with TRBJ1-2; maybe TRBD1 (5 bases). The CDR3 has 14 amino acids. The V and J ends lost 0 bases and 8 bases respectively, with 14 bases between them. CDR1 is SGHRS, CDR2 YFSETQ, per germline. The CDR3 loop reads CASSLVDVGGGYTF. The CDR3 DNA reads TGCGCCAGCAGCTTGGTAGACGTCGGGGGAGGCTACACCTTC.

The chain uses TRBV29-1 and TRBJ2-3; tentatively, D is TRBD1 (6 bases). Trimming removed 4 bases at V and 2 bases at J, with 13 bases between. The CDR3 spans 14 residues. Germline-derived CDR1 and CDR2 are SQVTM and ANQGSEA. The CDR3 loop reads CSVGTQGVTDTQYF. The CDR3, as DNA: TGCAGCGTTGGAACACAGGGAGTCACAGATACGCAGTATTTT.

This rearrangement joins TRBV30 to TRBJ1-5, with no clear D. V was trimmed by 5 bases and J by 2 bases, leaving 10 bases between them. The length of the CDR3 is 13 residues. CDR1 is GTSNPN, CDR2 SVGIG, per germline (reference sequence). CDR3 DNA sequence: TGTGCCTGGTCAGGTGGGGGCAATCAGCCCCAGCATTTT. Its translation: CAWSGGGNQPQHF.

This clone was observed once. V and J are TRBV9 and TRBJ1-4; D is unclear. Germline V CDR1 and CDR2: SGDLS, YYNGEE. The CDR3 is 13 residues long. The V and J ends lost 2 bases and 8 bases respectively, with 10 bases between them. CDR3 sequence reads: CASSVTGGEKLFF. The CDR3 DNA reads as TGTGCCAGCAGCGTCACCGGAGGGGAAAAACTGTTTTTT.

V gene TRBV18 combines with J gene TRBJ2-7; TRBD1 agrees at 9 bases. With 0 bases clipped from V and 2 bases from J, the junction kept 2 bases outside the gene matches. The CDR3 spans 15 residues. Germline V gene data show CDR1 as KGHSH and CDR2 as LQKENI. The CDR3 loop reads CASSPPDRGPYEQYF. Here the CDR3 DNA reads TGTGCCAGCTCACCACCGGACAGGGGTCCCTACGAGCAGTACTTC. Full variable domain (remainder filled in from reference TRBV18 and TRBJ2-7): NAGVMQNPRHLVRRRGQEARLRCSPMKGHSHVYWYRQLPEEGLKFMVYLQKENIIDESGMPKERFSAEFPKEGPSILRIQQVVRGDSAAYFCASSPPDRGPYEQYFGPGTRLTVT.

The V call is TRBV9, the J call TRBJ1-3, with 9 bases matching TRBD1. CDR3 size: 18 residues. V trimming: 4 bases; J trimming: 0 bases; junction bases outside the gene matches: 11. Germline CDR1 is SGDLS and CDR2 is YYNGEE. CDR3 nucleotide sequence: TGTGCCAGCAGCCGGGAAAGCGGACAGGGGTTCTCTGGAAACACCATATATTTT. Translating it yields CASSRESGQGFSGNTIYF.

Worth noting for this clone: This sample also contains other DNA sequences that code for the same CDR3. This chain uses TRBV6-2 or TRBV6-3 with TRBJ2-5; D is ambiguous. Germline assignment: CDR1 MNHEY and CDR2 SVGEGT. The V and J ends lost 2 bases and 5 bases respectively, with 6 bases between them. This CDR3 has 12 residues. CDR3 DNA: TGTGCCAGCAGTTACGTGGGCGAGACCCAGTACTTC. Translation: CASSYVGETQYF.

The chain is built from TRBV30 and TRBJ1-1; D perhaps matches TRBD1 (5 bases). Deletions cut 2 bases from V and 3 bases from J, with 10 bases between. Germline-derived CDR1 and CDR2 are GTSNPN and SVGIG (reference sequence). There are 13 residues in the CDR3. The CDR3 DNA is TGTGCCTGGAGTCGGGGGGGGGACACTGAAGCTTTCTTT. Translation gives CAWSRGGDTEAFF.

The rearrangement joins TRBV6-5 to TRBJ1-2; tentative D call: TRBD1 (6 bases). The CDR3 is 13 residues long. From germline, CDR1 is MNHEY and CDR2 SVGAGI. The V and J ends lost 2 bases and 7 bases respectively, with 11 bases between them. CDR3: CASSYPDRFGYTF. CDR3 coding DNA: TGTGCCAGCAGTTACCCCGACAGGTTTGGCTACACCTTC.

This sequence joins TRBV6-5 and TRBJ2-2; D remains unclear. The germline gives CDR1 MNHEY, CDR2 SVGAGI. Trimming left V 7 bases short and J 4 bases short, with 16 bases between. This CDR3 is 15 amino acids long. The CDR3 nucleotides are TGTGCCAGCACGATTGTCCTATCGGTCACCGGGGAGCTGTTTTTT. It specifies CASTIVLSVTGELFF.

V and J are TRBV15 and TRBJ2-5; the D call may be TRBD1 or TRBD2 (5 bases each). V lost 4 bases, J lost 2 bases, and 14 bases lay in between. This CDR3 is built from 15 residues. Germline V gives CDR1 LNHNV, CDR2 YYDKDF (reference sequence). The CDR3: CATSTKGRAQETQYF. DNA of the CDR3: TGTGCCACCAGCACAAAGGGGCGGGCACAAGAGACCCAGTACTTC. The full variable domain, rest sourced from reference TRBV15 and TRBJ2-5, is DAMVIQNPRYQVTQFGKPVTLSCSQTLNHNVMYWYQQKSSQAPKLLFHYYDKDFNNEADTPDNFQSRRPNTSFCFLDIRSPGLGDTAMYLCATSTKGRAQETQYFGPGTRLLVL.